This entry is about one T cell receptor (beta chain). Data came from immunoSEQ multiplex PCR; TCRdb stores just in-frame clones and leaves some out. The table lists around 70,000 clones, approximately 82% of them singletons. This CDR3 comprises 12 residues. Germline V gene data show CDR1 as SQVTM and CDR2 as ANQGSEA. Trimming stripped 7 bases from V and 7 bases from J, with 15 bases between. Patients were excluded for autoimmune disease history or systemic immunosuppression. The entry originates in a study of OX40 agonist ivuxolimab in advanced cancers. The V gene is TRBV29-1, the J gene TRBJ2-3, with D perhaps matching TRBD1 or TRBD2 (6 bases each). This receptor was taken from an adult with an advanced solid tumor such as melanoma, head and neck, liver or kidney cancer. The material sequenced was CD4+ or CD8+ T cells sorted from blood, taken in a trial of the OX40 agonist ivuxolimab. The CDR3 protein is CSAEGTQNTQYF. Written as DNA, the CDR3 is TGCAGCGCGGAGGGGACACAGAATACGCAGTATTTT.